A single sample is the source of the 17 T cell receptor beta chains below, sequenced in a study of cytotoxic CD8 clonotypes in ibrutinib-treated CLL. Clones were read by immunoSEQ multiplex PCR, and TCRdb kept only the in-frame ones, dropping some. The sample carries 140,000 or so clones, about 79% recorded once. Material: PBMCs, obtained after 12 months of ibrutinib treatment. All receptors come from a human donor with chronic lymphocytic leukemia.

Relative to its sample, this clone is large. CDR3 bases: TGTGCCAGCAGCTTAGCTGACAGGGGCACTGAAGCTTTCTTT. Translated, it gives CASSLADRGTEAFF. The rearrangement uses TRBV7-2 and TRBJ1-1, with 8 bases lining up with TRBD1. This CDR3 is 14 amino acids long. Germline CDR1 is SGHTA and CDR2 is FQGNSA. Unmatched junction bases numbered 1, after V lost 0 bases and J lost 4 bases. Full variable domain (missing parts from reference TRBV7-2 and TRBJ1-1): GAGVSQSPSNKVTEKGKDVELRCDPISGHTALYWYRQSLGQGLEFLIYFQGNSAPDKSGLPSDRFSAERTGGSVSTLTIQRTQQEDSAVYLCASSLADRGTEAFFGQGTRLTVV.

This clone showed up just once. CDR3 sequence: CASWTGSYGYTF. The CDR3 bases are TGTGCCAGTTGGACAGGCTCCTATGGCTACACCTTC. The rearrangement joins TRBV7-9 to TRBJ1-2, with 7 positions matching TRBD1. The CDR3 has 12 amino acids. In germline, CDR1 is SEHNR, CDR2 FQNEAQ (reference sequence). V shed 9 bases, J shed 4 bases, and the junction held 5 bases outside the gene matches.

As DNA, the CDR3 is TGTGCCAGCACCCGGGACAGGGGTATCTCTGGGGCCAACGTCCTGACTTTC. Translating gives CASTRDRGISGANVLTF. The chain links TRBV5-6 to TRBJ2-6, with 10 bases identical to TRBD1. V lost 6 bases, J lost 0 bases, and 6 bases stayed unmatched. CDR1 SGHDT and CDR2 YYEEEE come from the germline V gene. CDR3 length: 17 amino acids.

This sequence joins TRBV5-1 and TRBJ2-5; TRBD1 matches 10 bases. CDR3 length: 14 residues. V lost 5 bases, J lost 4 bases, and 5 bases stayed unmatched. CDR1 SGHRS and CDR2 YFSETQ come from the germline V gene. CDR3 region: CASRPGQGGETQYF. In nucleotides, the CDR3 is TGCGCCAGCAGACCCGGACAGGGGGGAGAGACCCAGTACTTC.

The CDR3 sequence: CASSLKREHKYTDTQYF. The CDR3 DNA sequence: TGCGCCAGCAGCTTGAAACGGGAACATAAATACACAGATACGCAGTATTTT. This chain uses TRBV5-1 with TRBJ2-3, with a tentative D call TRBD2 (5 bases). V was clipped by 1 base and J by 2 bases, with 17 bases between them. CDR3 size: 17 residues. The germline gives CDR1 SGHRS, CDR2 YFSETQ.

This clone was found a few times. The chain links TRBV4-2 to TRBJ1-5; no definite D call. With 0 bases removed from V and 6 bases from J, the gap between germline ends came to 3 bases. The CDR3 consists of 12 residues. Per germline, CDR1 LGHNA and CDR2 YNFKEQ. The CDR3 bases are TGTGCCAGCAGCCAAGATTCTCAGCCCCAGCATTTT. It encodes CASSQDSQPQHF.

J is TRBJ2-7 and V is TRBV4-3; no clear D gene. Trimming stripped 0 bases from V and 2 bases from J, with 11 bases between. The V gene's germline CDR1 is LGHNA and CDR2 YSLEER. The CDR3 covers 15 residues. This CDR3 reads CASSQEFGMTYEQYF. The CDR3 DNA reads TGCGCCAGCAGCCAAGAGTTTGGCATGACCTACGAGCAGTACTTC.

The rearrangement links TRBV19 to TRBJ2-7, with TRBD2 matching over 9 bases. CDR1 is LNHDA, CDR2 SQIVND, per germline (reference sequence). This CDR3 contains 17 residues. The V segment lost 0 bases and the J segment 4 bases; nucleotides outside the gene matches: 10. As DNA, the CDR3 is TGTGCCAGTAGTATAGATCTCTTGACTAGCGGACGGTACGAGCAGTACTTC. Translated: CASSIDLLTSGRYEQYF.

This clone was found a few times. V is TRBV18 and J is TRBJ2-7, with a possible D match to TRBD2 (6 bases). The V gene's germline CDR1 is KGHSH and CDR2 LQKENI. The CDR3 runs to 15 residues. V was clipped by 4 bases and J by 0 bases, with 13 bases between them. CDR3 DNA sequence: TGTGCCAGCTCACGAGGACTACCAGGCTCCTACGAGCAGTACTTC. Translated: CASSRGLPGSYEQYF.

This sequence joins TRBV5-4 and TRBJ2-1, with 8 bases matching TRBD2. The CDR3 contains 18 residues. The V gene end was trimmed by 4 bases and the J gene end by 6 bases; junction bases not matched to a gene: 18. Germline loops: CDR1 SGHNT, CDR2 YYREEE (reference sequence). The CDR3 region is CASSETLAGGGFTNEQFF. For the CDR3, the DNA is TGTGCCAGCAGCGAGACCCTAGCGGGCGGGGGTTTCACCAATGAGCAGTTCTTC.

This clone was recorded only once. The chain's CDR3 is CASSFSGRGEGETQYF. The DNA of the CDR3 is TGTGCCAGCAGTTTCAGTGGGAGAGGCGAAGGAGAGACCCAGTACTTC. This chain links TRBV28 with TRBJ2-5, with D perhaps matching TRBD2 (5 bases). Germline V gene data show CDR1 as MDHEN and CDR2 as SYDVKM. The CDR3 sequence is 16 residues long. V dropped 3 bases and J dropped 4 bases, with 18 bases sitting between them.

The chain recombines TRBV4-3 with TRBJ1-1; D unclear. Deletions cut 1 base from V and 3 bases from J, with 9 bases between. CDR3 size: 14 residues. The germline V gene encodes CDR1 LGHNA and CDR2 YSLEER. In DNA form, the CDR3 reads TGCGCCAGCAGCCAAGTCGGATCCTACACTGAAGCTTTCTTT. This gives the protein CASSQVGSYTEAFF.

This clone has a single count. This chain joins TRBV9 and TRBJ1-2, with 9 bases aligning to TRBD1. The CDR3 consists of 16 residues. V lost 0 bases to trimming and J lost 0 bases; unmatched junction nucleotides: 3. Germline CDR1 is SGDLS and CDR2 is YYNGEE. The CDR3 DNA is TGTGCCAGCAGCGTAGTAGGACAGGGGACTAACTATGGCTACACCTTC. This translates into CASSVVGQGTNYGYTF. Based on the CDR3 plus reference TRBV9 and TRBJ1-2, the full variable domain is DSGVTQTPKHLITATGQRVTLRCSPRSGDLSVYWYQQSLDQGLQFLIQYYNGEERAKGNILERFSAQQFPDLHSELNLSSLELGDSALYFCASSVVGQGTNYGYTFGSGTRLTVV.

The V call is TRBV7-9, the J call TRBJ2-1; D is ambiguous. Germline CDR1 reads SEHNR; CDR2 reads FQNEAQ (reference sequence). V was shortened by 2 bases and J by 9 bases, with 8 bases between the two germline ends. This CDR3 spans 12 amino acids. CDR3 sequence reads: CASSLHIFEQFF. CDR3 nucleotide sequence: TGTGCCAGCAGCTTACATATTTTTGAGCAGTTCTTC.

The chain has TRBV5-4 and TRBJ2-7; 7 bases fit TRBD1. The germline gives CDR1 SGHNT, CDR2 YYREEE (reference sequence). With 5 bases clipped from V and 2 bases from J, the junction kept 4 bases outside the gene matches. CDR3 length: 13 amino acids. The CDR3 sequence is CASRRDRAYEQYF. CDR3 coding DNA: TGTGCCAGCAGGAGAGACAGGGCCTACGAGCAGTACTTC.

The chain couples TRBV9 to TRBJ1-2; D uncertain. This CDR3 spans 12 amino acids. Germline lookup yields CDR1 SGDLS and CDR2 YYNGEE. V lost 0 bases to trimming and J lost 6 bases, with 6 bases between them. The CDR3 loop reads CASSVGGHGYTF. In nucleotides, the CDR3 is TGTGCCAGCAGCGTAGGAGGCCATGGCTACACCTTC.

The chain employs TRBV27 and TRBJ2-2, with 7 bases aligning to TRBD1. This CDR3 is 17 amino acids long. Looked up from germline, CDR1 is MNHEY and CDR2 is SMNVEV (reference sequence). The V and J ends lost 5 bases and 1 base, in that order; junction bases with no gene match: 10. CDR3 sequence (DNA): TGTGCCAGCAGTCCACACGCCGGGACAGAGAACACCGGGGAGCTGTTTTTT. Translation: CASSPHAGTENTGELFF.